The source of this T cell receptor (beta chain) is a study of T-cell memory formation after mild COVID-19. Overall study context: TCR clusters mostly belonged to single donors. Study-wide findings and caveats: Some clones that responded turned up in pre-infection memory, which suggests that cross-reactive memory joined in.

This clonotype was recorded a few times. Its antigen is undetermined. This CDR3 spans 15 amino acids. The germline V and J ends were trimmed by 5 bases and 2 bases, with 15 bases remaining between them. Per germline, CDR1 SGHVS and CDR2 FQNEAQ. TCRdb analysed the 5' RACE reads with MiXCR anew, one entry per CDR3 protein. The table has 90,000 to 120,000 distinct CDR3 sequences, approximately 14% seen once. This chain connects TRBV7-8 to TRBJ2-5, with D perhaps matching TRBD1 (6 bases). This TCR derives from a man between 18 and 35 years old who had mild COVID-19 (a few samples of this study predate the infection). Cell type and time point are not known. Sequenced sample: PBMCs or a T cell subset sorted from them (not recorded which). The CDR3 sequence is CASSLLRGIQETQYF. CDR3 nucleotides: TGTGCCAGCAGCCTCCTGAGGGGGATTCAAGAGACCCAGTACTTC.